This TCR beta chain appears in the sequencing data of a study of blood T cells in healthy people across ages. Study as a whole: About one barcoded beta molecule was captured per two T cells (by template switching).

Germline V gene sequence: CDR1 SGHTA, CDR2 FQGNSA. This CDR3 region has 14 residues. V lost 6 bases, J lost 7 bases, and 15 bases lay in between. This clonotype was observed many times. The antigen remains undetermined. The study's findings and limits: Donors of long life had a larger count of naive CD4+ cells and greater diversity than aged donors.

A sample-barcoded 5' primer and a J-beta primer mix were used in a second PCR of about 7 to 11 cycles. Sequencing recovered at least 2.5 million CDR3-containing paired-end reads from each sample. TCRdb re-called the 5' RACE reads through MiXCR, storing one row per CDR3 protein. The sample lists 700,000 to 850,000 distinct CDR3 sequences; roughly 34% were seen once. The chain is built from TRBV7-2 and TRBJ1-4, with TRBD1 as a possible D gene (6 bases). The clonotype originates from a man between 18 and 35 years old in good health. Sequenced input: blood. The CDR3 region is CASSMPGGGEKLFF. The CDR3 nucleotides are TGTGCCAGCAGTATGCCGGGGGGCGGTGAAAAACTGTTTTTT.